One sample yielded the 18 T cell receptor beta chains listed below, sequenced in a study of vaccination and CD4 T cells after COVID-19. In TCRdb, the PCR reads were re-called with MiXCR into one record per CDR3 protein. The sample lists around 20,000 distinct CDR3 sequences, around 57% seen once, with over 0.75% in the top ten. The sample here was CD4+ T cells from blood, taken before SARS-CoV-2 vaccination. All receptors come from a human donor who had recovered from COVID-19.

The chain joins TRBV7-2 to TRBJ2-2; D gene uncertain. CDR1 SGHTA and CDR2 FQGNSA come from the germline V gene. This CDR3 spans 15 amino acids. Trimming took 1 base from V and 7 from J, leaving 13 bases between them. The CDR3 bases are TGTGCCAGCAGCTTAGAACGAGCGAACCACGGGGAGCTGTTTTTT. It encodes CASSLERANHGELFF. Drawing the rest from reference TRBV7-2 and TRBJ2-2, the complete variable domain is GAGVSQSPSNKVTEKGKDVELRCDPISGHTALYWYRQSLGQGLEFLIYFQGNSAPDKSGLPSDRFSAERTGGSVSTLTIQRTQQEDSAVYLCASSLERANHGELFFGEGSRLTVL.

V and J are TRBV12-3 or TRBV12-4 and TRBJ1-1; D is ambiguous. V lost 8 bases to trimming and J lost 3 bases, with 10 bases between them. This CDR3 spans 12 amino acids. Here the CDR3 DNA reads TGTGCCAGCGGGTACGGCGACACTGAAGCTTTCTTT. Translated, it gives CASGYGDTEAFF.

This clonotype was picked up a small number of times. The chain employs TRBV20-1 and TRBJ1-5; TRBD1 agrees at 10 bases. The J segment lost 3 bases and the V segment lost 5 bases, leaving 10 bases of the junction unmatched. The germline V gene has CDR1 DFQATT and CDR2 SNEGSKA (reference sequence). This CDR3 is 16 amino acids long. The CDR3 region is CSAPRTGGFFNQPQHF. In DNA, the CDR3 is TGCAGTGCTCCTCGGACAGGGGGTTTTTTCAATCAGCCCCAGCATTTT.

This clonotype was seen more than once but under ten times. V gene TRBV20-1 combines with J gene TRBJ2-1, with TRBD2 matching 10 bases. The CDR3 has 16 amino acids. The junction had 6 bases not matched to a gene; V was cut back by 1 base and J by 3 bases. CDR1 DFQATT and CDR2 SNEGSKA come from the germline V gene (reference sequence). CDR3 sequence: CSARAPGLAYYNEQFF. Here the CDR3 DNA reads TGCAGTGCTAGAGCTCCGGGACTAGCGTACTACAATGAGCAGTTCTTC.

This clonotype was found a few times. V gene TRBV20-1 combines with J gene TRBJ1-1, with D uncertain. CDR1 and CDR2 (germline): DFQATT, SNEGSKA (reference sequence). V was clipped by 4 bases and J by 7 bases, with 13 bases between them. CDR3 length equals 12 residues. The CDR3: CSANGVTSEAFF. The CDR3, as DNA: TGCAGTGCTAACGGGGTTACGAGTGAAGCTTTCTTT.

V gene TRBV20-1 combines with J gene TRBJ1-5; 7 bases are shared with TRBD1. The CDR3 totals 15 residues. Germline CDR1 is DFQATT and CDR2 is SNEGSKA (reference sequence). V lost 1 base to trimming and J lost 4 bases; unmatched junction nucleotides: 7. The chain's CDR3 is CSARGGTDENQPQHF. CDR3 sequence (DNA): TGCAGTGCTAGAGGCGGGACAGACGAAAATCAGCCCCAGCATTTT.

The V gene is TRBV20-1, the J gene TRBJ2-1; 11 nucleotides match TRBD2. Trimming took 6 bases from V and 5 from J; bases not matched to a gene: 3. This CDR3 has 13 residues. Germline assignment: CDR1 DFQATT and CDR2 SNEGSKA (reference sequence). The CDR3 coding sequence is TGCAGTGCCACTAGCGGGAGTCACAATGAGCAGTTCTTC. Amino acids: CSATSGSHNEQFF.

V and J are TRBV27 and TRBJ2-5, with TRBD1 as a possible D gene (5 bases). Germline V lookup: CDR1 MNHEY, CDR2 SMNVEV (reference sequence). Trimming took 2 bases from V and 5 from J, leaving 9 bases between them. This CDR3 has 13 residues. The CDR3 sequence: CASSLAGWETQYF. CDR3 coding DNA: TGTGCCAGCAGTTTAGCAGGGTGGGAGACCCAGTACTTC.

This chain connects TRBV6-1 to TRBJ1-1; the D gene is possibly TRBD1 (5 bases). Germline-derived CDR1 and CDR2 are MNHNS and SASEGT. The CDR3 has 14 residues. V gave up 8 bases and J gave up 1 base, with 14 bases separating them. The CDR3, as DNA: TGTGCCAGCGACCAATCGGGGGGGAACACTGAAGCTTTCTTT. This codes for CASDQSGGNTEAFF.

In DNA form, the CDR3 reads TGTGCAAGCCGCGGACAGACCCATAGCAATCAGCCCCAGCATTTT. It yields the protein CASRGQTHSNQPQHF. This chain joins TRBV6-1 and TRBJ1-5, with D maybe TRBD1 (6 bases). The length of the CDR3 is 15 residues. Germline CDR1 is MNHNS and CDR2 is SASEGT.

The chain combines TRBV7-3 with TRBJ2-5; 7 bases line up with TRBD2. J lost 5 bases, V lost 5 bases, and 11 bases had no gene match. The CDR3 runs to 15 residues. CDR1 and CDR2 (germline): SGHTA, FQGTGA. The CDR3: CASSTTAGLGETQYF. The CDR3 bases are TGTGCCAGCAGCACGACAGCGGGATTAGGGGAGACCCAGTACTTC.

This clonotype showed up just a few times. The rearrangement links TRBV19 to TRBJ1-5; no definite D call. Trimming cost V 6 bases and J 6 bases, with 15 bases left between them. The V gene's germline CDR1 is LNHDA and CDR2 SQIVND (reference sequence). This CDR3 has 14 residues. Written as DNA, the CDR3 is TGTGCCAGTAGACCACCGGGAGCGGGTCAGCCCCAGCATTTT. It is translated as CASRPPGAGQPQHF.

The rearrangement joins TRBV20-1 to TRBJ2-7; 9 bases are shared with TRBD2. CDR1 is DFQATT, CDR2 SNEGSKA, per germline (reference sequence). The CDR3 is made up of 13 amino acids. This CDR3 is CSPLGLAGNEQYF. The CDR3 DNA follows: TGCAGCCCCCTCGGGCTAGCGGGAAACGAGCAGTACTTC.

The rearrangement joins TRBV24-1 to TRBJ1-2, with D maybe TRBD1 (5 bases). Germline V gene sequence: CDR1 KGHDR, CDR2 SFDVKD. The V end was cut by 4 bases, the J end by 3 bases, with 20 bases between. The CDR3 runs 17 residues. The CDR3 DNA follows: TGTGCCACCAGTGACCCGAGCCGGGCCTCAGGGCACTATGGCTACACCTTC. Protein sequence: CATSDPSRASGHYGYTF.

In this sample, this clonotype turned up once. J is TRBJ1-1 and V is TRBV20-1; D gene unclear. The V end was cut by 5 bases, the J end by 0 bases, with 7 bases between. This CDR3 is built from 12 residues. Germline CDR1 DFQATT, CDR2 SNEGSKA (reference sequence). CDR3 nucleotides: TGCAGTGCTTTCGCGGTGAACACTGAAGCTTTCTTT. Encoded protein: CSAFAVNTEAFF.

The V call is TRBV29-1, the J call TRBJ1-2; D is unresolved. There are 13 residues in the CDR3. Germline CDR1 SQVTM, CDR2 ANQGSEA. V lost 3 bases and J lost 4, with 12 bases in between. Here the CDR3 DNA reads TGCAGCGTTGAGACAACTAGGTCCTATGGCTACACCTTC. Its protein is CSVETTRSYGYTF.

V usage is TRBV20-1 and J usage is TRBJ2-6; the D gene is possibly TRBD1 (6 bases). CDR3 length equals 15 residues. The germline V gene encodes CDR1 DFQATT and CDR2 SNEGSKA (reference sequence). The V end was cut by 3 bases, the J end by 1 base, with 10 bases between. Here the CDR3 reads CSASMGASGANVLTF. The CDR3 DNA sequence: TGCAGTGCTAGCATGGGGGCTTCTGGGGCCAACGTCCTGACTTTC.

The chain links TRBV28 to TRBJ2-5, with 9 bases identical to TRBD2. Germline loops: CDR1 MDHEN, CDR2 SYDVKM. V was pared by 2 bases and J by 6 bases, with 7 bases of the junction left unmatched. The CDR3 totals 15 residues. The CDR3 region is CASSLGGLAGKTQYF. In nucleotides, the CDR3 is TGTGCCAGCAGTTTAGGGGGACTAGCCGGGAAGACCCAGTACTTC.